This TCR beta chain was observed in a study of Graves' ophthalmopathy and Graves' hyperthyroidism. General study results and limits: Most clonotypes expanded in thyroid above 0.001 frequency were present in blood too.

Germline loops: CDR1 SEHNR, CDR2 FQNEAQ (reference sequence). CDR3 length: 15 amino acids. The ends were cut back, 3 bases at V and 4 bases at J, with 14 bases in the middle. Amplification of the TCR beta CDR3 regions used RNA transcripts (as template). First-round RT-PCR relied on HTBI primers, and a second-round multiplex PCR came next. TCRdb analysed the multiplex PCR reads with MiXCR anew, one entry per CDR3 protein. The data hold roughly 51,000 distinct CDR3 sequences, with around 50% observed a single time. This clonotype occurred many times. What it recognizes is unknown. Ophthalmopathy donors' eye disease showed moderate-to-severe activity, CAS of at least 3, NOSPECS of at least 4 and duration under 3 months. Other autoimmune disease, uncontrolled infection, pregnancy and lactation led to exclusion. Isolation of PBMCs was performed using 10 ml of fresh peripheral blood.

The gene calls are TRBV7-9 and TRBJ2-3, with D possibly matching TRBD2 (6 bases). Sequenced: peripheral blood. This clonotype originated in an adult man with Graves' ophthalmopathy. CDR3 protein: CASSLVLGEADTQYF. The CDR3 DNA reads TGTGCCAGCAGCTTGGTCTTGGGGGAGGCAGATACGCAGTATTTT.